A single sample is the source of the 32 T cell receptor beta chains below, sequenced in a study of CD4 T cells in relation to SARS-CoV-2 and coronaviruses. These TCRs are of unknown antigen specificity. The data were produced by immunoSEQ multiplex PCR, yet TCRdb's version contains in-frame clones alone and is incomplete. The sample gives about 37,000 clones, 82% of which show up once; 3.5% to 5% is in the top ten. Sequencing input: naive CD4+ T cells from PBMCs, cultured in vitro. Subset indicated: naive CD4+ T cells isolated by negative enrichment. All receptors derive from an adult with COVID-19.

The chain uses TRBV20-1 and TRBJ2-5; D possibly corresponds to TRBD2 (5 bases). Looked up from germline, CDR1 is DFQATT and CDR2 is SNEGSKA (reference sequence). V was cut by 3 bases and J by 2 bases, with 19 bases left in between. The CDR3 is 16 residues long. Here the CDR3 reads CSASRGITGIQETQYF. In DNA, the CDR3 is TGCAGTGCTAGTAGAGGGATTACGGGGATACAAGAGACCCAGTACTTC.

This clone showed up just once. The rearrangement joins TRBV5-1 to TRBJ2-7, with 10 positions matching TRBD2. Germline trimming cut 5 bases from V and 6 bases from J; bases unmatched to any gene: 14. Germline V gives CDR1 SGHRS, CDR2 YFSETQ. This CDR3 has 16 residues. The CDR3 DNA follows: TGCGCCAGCAGTCTCCTCGGGCTAGCGGGAGTGCGCGAGCAGTACTTC. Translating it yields CASSLLGLAGVREQYF.

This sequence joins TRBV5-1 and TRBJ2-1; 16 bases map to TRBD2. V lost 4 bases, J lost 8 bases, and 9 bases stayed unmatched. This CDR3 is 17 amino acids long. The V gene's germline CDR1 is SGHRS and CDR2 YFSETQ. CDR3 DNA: TGCGCCAGCAGCAGGGGGACTAGCGGGAGGGCGGTTGATGAGCAGTTCTTC. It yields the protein CASSRGTSGRAVDEQFF.

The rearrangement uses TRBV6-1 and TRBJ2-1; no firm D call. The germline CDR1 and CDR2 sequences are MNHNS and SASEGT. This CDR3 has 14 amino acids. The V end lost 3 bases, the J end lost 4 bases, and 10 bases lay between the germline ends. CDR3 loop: CASSEATLYNEQFF. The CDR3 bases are TGTGCCAGCAGTGAGGCGACACTGTACAATGAGCAGTTCTTC.

The DNA for the CDR3 is TGTGCCAGCAGTTCGCGAGCCGGGAGCTCCTACAATGAGCAGTTCTTC. Protein sequence: CASSSRAGSSYNEQFF. This chain connects TRBV5-6 to TRBJ2-1, with a tentative D call TRBD2 (6 bases). Germline V gives CDR1 SGHDT, CDR2 YYEEEE. V lost 5 bases and J 0 bases, leaving 15 bases between the germline ends. The CDR3 extends over 16 amino acids.

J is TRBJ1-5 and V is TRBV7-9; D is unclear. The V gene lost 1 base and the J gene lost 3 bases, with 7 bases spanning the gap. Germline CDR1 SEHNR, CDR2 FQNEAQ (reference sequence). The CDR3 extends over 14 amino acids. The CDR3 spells CASSLDRYNQPQHF. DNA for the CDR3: TGTGCCAGCAGCTTAGATCGGTACAATCAGCCCCAGCATTTT.

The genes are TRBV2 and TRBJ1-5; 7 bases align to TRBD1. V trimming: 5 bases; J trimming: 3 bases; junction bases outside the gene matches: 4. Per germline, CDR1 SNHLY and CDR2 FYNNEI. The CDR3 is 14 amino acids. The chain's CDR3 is CASSTTGVNQPQHF. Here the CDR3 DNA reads TGTGCCAGCAGTACTACAGGGGTCAATCAGCCCCAGCATTTT.

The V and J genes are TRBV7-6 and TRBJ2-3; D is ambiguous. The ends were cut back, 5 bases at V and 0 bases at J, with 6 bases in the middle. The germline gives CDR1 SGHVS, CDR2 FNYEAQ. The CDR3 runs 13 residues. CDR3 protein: CASSDHSTDTQYF. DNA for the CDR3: TGTGCCAGCAGCGATCACAGCACAGATACGCAGTATTTT.

The CDR3 loop is CASSFGRWKLADQETQYF. The CDR3 DNA reads TGCGCCAGCAGCTTTGGCCGCTGGAAACTAGCGGATCAAGAGACCCAGTACTTC. The gene calls are TRBV5-1 and TRBJ2-5, with 8 bases identical to TRBD2. Germline lookup yields CDR1 SGHRS and CDR2 YFSETQ. CDR3 length equals 18 residues. The V segment lost 2 bases and the J segment 2 bases; nucleotides outside the gene matches: 14.

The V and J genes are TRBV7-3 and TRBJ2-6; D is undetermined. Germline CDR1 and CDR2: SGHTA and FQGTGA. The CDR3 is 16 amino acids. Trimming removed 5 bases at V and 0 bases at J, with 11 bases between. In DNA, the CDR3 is TGTGCCAGCAGCCGCGGACGGTCCTCTGGGGCCAACGTCCTGACTTTC. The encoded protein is CASSRGRSSGANVLTF.

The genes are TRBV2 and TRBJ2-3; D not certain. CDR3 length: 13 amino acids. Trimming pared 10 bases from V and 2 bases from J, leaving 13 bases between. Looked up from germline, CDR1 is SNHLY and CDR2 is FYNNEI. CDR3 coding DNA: TGTGCCACCAGACAAGGCCCCACAGATACGCAGTATTTT. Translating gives CATRQGPTDTQYF.

This chain's CDR3 is CAKSRDPQETQYF. CDR3 in DNA: TGTGCCAAAAGTCGGGACCCCCAAGAGACCCAGTACTTC. The chain recombines TRBV7-2 with TRBJ2-5; D may be TRBD1 or TRBD2 (5 bases each). The CDR3 is made up of 13 amino acids. The V end was cut by 10 bases, the J end by 1 base, with 13 bases between. CDR1 and CDR2 (germline): SGHTA, FQGNSA.

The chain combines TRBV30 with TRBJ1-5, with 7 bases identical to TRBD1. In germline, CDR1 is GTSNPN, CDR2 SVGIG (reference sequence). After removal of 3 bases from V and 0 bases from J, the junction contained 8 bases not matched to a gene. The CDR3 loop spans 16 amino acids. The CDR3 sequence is CAWSANRGYSNQPQHF. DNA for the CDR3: TGTGCCTGGAGCGCGAACAGGGGTTATAGCAATCAGCCCCAGCATTTT.

This CDR3 is CASSRDYEQYF. DNA of the CDR3: TGTGCCAGCAGTCGCGACTACGAGCAGTACTTC. The chain couples TRBV6-5 to TRBJ2-7; unclear D gene. Germline lookup yields CDR1 MNHEY and CDR2 SVGAGI. This CDR3 spans 11 amino acids. V lost 5 bases, J lost 3 bases, and 5 bases lay in between.

In DNA form, the CDR3 reads TGTGCCAGCCGAAAACCAGAGGGGTACACTGAAGCTTTCTTT. Residues: CASRKPEGYTEAFF. The J gene is TRBJ1-1, the V gene TRBV6-6, with D possibly matching TRBD1 (5 bases). The CDR3 covers 14 residues. Deletions cut 8 bases from V and 3 bases from J, with 16 bases between. Germline CDR1 is MNHNY and CDR2 is SVGAGI (reference sequence).

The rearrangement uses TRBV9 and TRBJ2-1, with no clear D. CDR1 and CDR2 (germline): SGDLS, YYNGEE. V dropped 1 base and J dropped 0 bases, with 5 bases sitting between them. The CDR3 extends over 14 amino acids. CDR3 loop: CASSVQSSYNEQFF. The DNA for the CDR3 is TGTGCCAGCAGCGTACAGAGCTCCTACAATGAGCAGTTCTTC.

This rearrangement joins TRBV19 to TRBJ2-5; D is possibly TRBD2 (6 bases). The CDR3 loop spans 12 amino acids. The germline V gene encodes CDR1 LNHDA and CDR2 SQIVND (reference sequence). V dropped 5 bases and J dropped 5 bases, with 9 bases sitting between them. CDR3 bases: TGTGCCAGTAGTTGGGGGACTGAGACCCAGTACTTC. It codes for CASSWGTETQYF.

CDR3 region: CASSPGSNQPQHF. CDR3 DNA sequence: TGTGCCAGCAGTCCGGGCTCTAATCAGCCCCAGCATTTT. The chain couples TRBV6-5 to TRBJ1-5; D call uncertain. The CDR3 spans 13 residues. Germline assignment: CDR1 MNHEY and CDR2 SVGAGI. Trimming removed 5 bases from V and 4 bases from J, with 9 bases in between.

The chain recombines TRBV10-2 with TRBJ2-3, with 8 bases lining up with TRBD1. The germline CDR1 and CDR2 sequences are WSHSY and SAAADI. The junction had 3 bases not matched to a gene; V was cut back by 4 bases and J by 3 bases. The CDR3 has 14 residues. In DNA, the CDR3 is TGCGCCAGCAGTGGACAGGGGAGAACAGATACGCAGTATTTT. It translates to CASSGQGRTDTQYF.

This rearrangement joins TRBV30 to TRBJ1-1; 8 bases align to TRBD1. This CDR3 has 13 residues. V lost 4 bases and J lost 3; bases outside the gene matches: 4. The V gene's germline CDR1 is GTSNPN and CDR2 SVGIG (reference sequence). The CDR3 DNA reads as TGTGCCTGGACAGGGGGCGCCTACACTGAAGCTTTCTTT. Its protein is CAWTGGAYTEAFF.

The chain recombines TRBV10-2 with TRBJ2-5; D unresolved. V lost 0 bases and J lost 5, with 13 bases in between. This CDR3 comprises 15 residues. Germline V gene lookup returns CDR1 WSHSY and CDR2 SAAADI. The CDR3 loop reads CASSESVSGLETQYF. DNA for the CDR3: TGCGCCAGCAGTGAGTCAGTATCCGGGTTGGAGACCCAGTACTTC.

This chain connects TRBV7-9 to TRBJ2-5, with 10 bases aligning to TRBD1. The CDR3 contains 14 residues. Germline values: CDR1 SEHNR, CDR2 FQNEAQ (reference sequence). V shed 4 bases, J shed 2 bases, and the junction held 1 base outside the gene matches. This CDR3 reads CASSSDRGQETQYF. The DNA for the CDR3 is TGTGCCAGCAGCTCGGACAGGGGGCAAGAGACCCAGTACTTC.

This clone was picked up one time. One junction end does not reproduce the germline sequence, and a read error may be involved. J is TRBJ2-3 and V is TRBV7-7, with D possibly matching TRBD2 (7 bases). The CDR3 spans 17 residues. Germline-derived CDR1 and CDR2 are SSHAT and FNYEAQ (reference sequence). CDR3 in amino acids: CASSPKGEGREVDTQYF. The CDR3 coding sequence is TGTGCTAGCAGCCCGAAGGGGGAGGGCCGGGAGGTAGATACGCAGTATTTT.

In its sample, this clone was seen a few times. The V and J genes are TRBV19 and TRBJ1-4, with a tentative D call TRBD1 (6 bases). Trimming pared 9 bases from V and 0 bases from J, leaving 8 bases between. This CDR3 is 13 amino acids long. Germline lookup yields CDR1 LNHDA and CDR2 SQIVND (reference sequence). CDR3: CASRQATNEKLFF. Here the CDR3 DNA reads TGTGCCAGCAGACAGGCAACTAATGAAAAACTGTTTTTT.

The CDR3 DNA is TGTGCCAGCTCTCCCCTTCCGGGGACTTTCAAGCAGTACTTC. Translation gives CASSPLPGTFKQYF. The rearrangement joins TRBV6-5 to TRBJ2-7; D possibly corresponds to TRBD2 (6 bases). The CDR3 has 14 residues. Germline CDR1 reads MNHEY; CDR2 reads SVGAGI. The germline V and J ends were trimmed by 8 bases and 8 bases, with 22 bases remaining between them.

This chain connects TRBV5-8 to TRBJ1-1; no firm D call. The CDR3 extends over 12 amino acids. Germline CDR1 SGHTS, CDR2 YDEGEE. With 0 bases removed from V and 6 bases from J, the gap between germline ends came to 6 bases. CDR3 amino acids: CASSLGPPEAFF. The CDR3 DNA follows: TGTGCCAGCAGCTTGGGTCCGCCTGAAGCTTTCTTT.

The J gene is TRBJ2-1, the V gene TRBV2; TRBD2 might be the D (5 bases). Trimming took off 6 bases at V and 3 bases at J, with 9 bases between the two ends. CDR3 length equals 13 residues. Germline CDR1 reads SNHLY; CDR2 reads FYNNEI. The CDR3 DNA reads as TGTGCCAGCAGGGATCGGGGCTACAATGAGCAGTTCTTC. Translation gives CASRDRGYNEQFF.

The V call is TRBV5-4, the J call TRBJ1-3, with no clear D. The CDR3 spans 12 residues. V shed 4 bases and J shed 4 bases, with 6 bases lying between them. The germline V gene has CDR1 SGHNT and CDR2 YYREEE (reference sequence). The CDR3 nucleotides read TGTGCCAGCAGCGTCGACGGAAACACCATATATTTT. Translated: CASSVDGNTIYF.

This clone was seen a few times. CDR3 sequence reads: CASSFSGPPEAFF. DNA for the CDR3: TGTGCCAGCAGTTTCTCAGGGCCCCCTGAAGCTTTCTTT. The gene calls are TRBV27 and TRBJ1-1; TRBD1 is a possible D gene (5 bases). The CDR3 runs 13 residues. V shed 3 bases and J shed 6 bases, with 11 bases lying between them. The germline CDR1 and CDR2 sequences are MNHEY and SMNVEV (reference sequence).

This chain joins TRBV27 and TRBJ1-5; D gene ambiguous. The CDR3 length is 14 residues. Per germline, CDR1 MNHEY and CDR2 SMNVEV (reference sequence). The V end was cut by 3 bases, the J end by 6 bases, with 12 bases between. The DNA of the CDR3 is TGTGCCAGCAGTTTTTCTAGCTCGGGTCAGCCCCAGCATTTT. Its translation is CASSFSSSGQPQHF.

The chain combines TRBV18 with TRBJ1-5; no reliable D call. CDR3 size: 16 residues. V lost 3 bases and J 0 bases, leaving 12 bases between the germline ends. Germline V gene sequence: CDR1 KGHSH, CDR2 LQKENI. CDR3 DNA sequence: TGTGCCAGCTCACCGGCAGGAGGCGGTAGCAATCAGCCCCAGCATTTT. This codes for CASSPAGGGSNQPQHF.

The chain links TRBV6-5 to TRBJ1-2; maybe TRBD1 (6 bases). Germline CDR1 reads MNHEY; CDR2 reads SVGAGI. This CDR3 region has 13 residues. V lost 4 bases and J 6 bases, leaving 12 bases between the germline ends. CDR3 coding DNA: TGTGCCAGCAGTTGGGGTGGGGGCGATGGCTACACCTTC. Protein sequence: CASSWGGGDGYTF.